The 3 T cell receptor beta chains presented below share a single source sample, sequenced in a study of tumor-infiltrating lymphocytes in primary liver carcinoma. Extraction of RNA together with DNA used about 17-31 mg of unsorted bulk tissue. The input was 450 to 500 ng total RNA; TCR beta cDNA was made from it with a constant-region primer. Three-round nested multiplex PCR performed with slightly modified ARM-PCR produced the TCR beta libraries. Investigators reported that the first two PCR rounds, at 10 to 11 cycles each, used TRBV1-TRBV30 forward primers with a C-beta reverse primer. One entry per CDR3 protein, called by TCRdb with MiXCR from the multiplex PCR reads. Among about 21,000 distinct CDR3 sequences listed, approximately 70% were seen once. Sequenced input: liver tumor tissue from sampling region 1. Sample subset: tumor region T1, superior pole. Every receptor here comes from a man in his forties with primary liver carcinoma and hepatitis B virus infection.

Judged by abundance, this clonotype is medium-sized. V and J are TRBV6-6 and TRBJ2-5; D gene ambiguous. In germline, CDR1 is MNHNY, CDR2 SVGAGI (reference sequence). This CDR3 has 14 residues. Trimming pared 2 bases from V and 3 bases from J, leaving 10 bases between. CDR3 nucleotides: TGTGCCAGCAGTTACCAATGGCAGGAAGAGACCCAGTACTTC. As protein: CASSYQWQEETQYF.

As regards this clonotype: The junction and the germline gene differ at one end; a read error may be behind it. The chain combines TRBV10-3 with TRBJ2-7, with TRBD2 matching 7 bases. Germline lookup yields CDR1 ENHRY and CDR2 SYGVKD. CDR3 length equals 16 residues. In DNA, the CDR3 is TGTGCCATCAATGAGAAGCTAGCGGACCGTCGGAACGAGCAGTACTTC. Amino acid sequence: CAINEKLADRRNEQYF.

In the case of this clonotype: A read error may produce the germline difference seen at one junction end. The chain uses TRBV11-2 and TRBJ1-2; D perhaps matches TRBD1 (6 bases). The CDR3 contains 17 residues. The germline V gene has CDR1 SGHAT and CDR2 FQNNGV. The CDR3 DNA reads as TGTGCCAGTAGCTTAGGTCCCGCGGGACGGACAGACTATGGCTACACCTTC. Translated, it gives CASSLGPAGRTDYGYTF.